These T cell receptor beta chains were read from a single sample in a study of blood T cell repertoires in COVID-19. Assay used: immunoSEQ multiplex PCR; TCRdb lists only in-frame clones, some missing. Of hundreds of thousands of clones detected, about 83% appear once; the ten largest clones hold over 1%. Sequenced material: peripheral blood. The receptors here all came from a woman aged 25 to 39 with COVID-19, enrolled during active disease. The conserved cysteine and the conserved F or W are not part of the CDR3 here. The D gene is left open where the match is weak.

d_call v_call cdr3_aa
TRBD1 TRBV29-1 SVGQGYEKLF
TRBD1 TRBV30 AWFRTGPPYGYT
TRBD2 TRBV5-1 ASRGGSYEQY
TRBD1 TRBV6-2/TRBV6-3 ASSYGDREPQGYGYT
TRBD2 TRBV19 ASSGSTSGRSYEQY
. TRBV4-1 ASSHDTPGDQPQH
. TRBV9 ASSVVVNTEAF
. TRBV5-6 ASSLGTLNTGELF
. TRBV9 ASSVGQGRAYGYT
. TRBV27 AESDRSRGVEKLF
. TRBV28 ASSFGGLSLKNQPQH
. TRBV7-3 ASSLNAGSGETQY
. TRBV28 ASSSFLIRLTQPQH
. TRBV27 ASSLSIAQTGTPNEQF
TRBD1 TRBV30 AWSKGTGRDYGYT
TRBD1 TRBV15 ATSRGRGYDEQY
TRBD1 TRBV4-3 ASSQGQGARANYGYT
. TRBV19 ASGEGFGGYT
TRBD1 TRBV4-1 ASSPGTVEGELF
. TRBV20-1 SAMGAVTQY
. TRBV9 ASSVRGGNTGELF
. TRBV4-3 ASSQLLQGSNGYT
. TRBV4-1 ASSQLTSTDTQY
TRBD1 TRBV5-1 ASSISGTGNEKLF
. TRBV6-5 ASSYGSGGYEQY
. TRBV4-2 ASSQETGYEQY
. TRBV5-1 ASSPSPGEAYEQY
TRBD2 TRBV4-3 ASSHVTDRSYTSGSIYEQY
TRBD1 TRBV28 ASSFPTGGGFEAF
TRBD1 TRBV6-5 ASSDDQTGTLAQY
. TRBV11-2 ASSLNQGMGPTSSYEQY
. TRBV2 ASGGWGEAF
. TRBV28 ASSFAGVDTGELF
TRBD1 TRBV27 ASRPPSPSRDRGTVHYEQY
. TRBV27 ASIQPPNKAKNIQY
TRBD1 TRBV6-7 ASNIQGAVGNTIY
. TRBV15 ATSGTGGGSPLH
. TRBV9 ASSAGGRGYGYT
. TRBV5-6 ASSLEGGATGELF
TRBD2 TRBV9 ASSVGPSGAYEQY
TRBD2 TRBV5-1 ASSLTSGRADTQY
. TRBV9 ASSVGPGGKYEQY
TRBD1 TRBV29-1 SVGPTGGSGANVLT
. TRBV7-3 ASSRTPTYEQY
TRBD1 TRBV5-4 ASSLWRPGGEETQY
. TRBV6-5 ASSISGIRSYEQY
. TRBV7-9 ASSLAGRVTEAF
. TRBV2 ASSEGPVLPQH
TRBD2 TRBV18 ASSPVSGSSGYEQF